These T cell receptor beta chains were read from a single sample in a study of Graves' ophthalmopathy and Graves' hyperthyroidism. One entry per CDR3 protein results from TCRdb running MiXCR on the multiplex PCR reads. The table records 450,000 to 600,000 distinct CDR3 sequences, just under 40% of them present only once. Specimen: peripheral blood or thyroid tissue (not recorded which). Source of these receptors: an adult man with Graves' hyperthyroidism. CDR3s include the opening cysteine and the closing phenylalanine or tryptophan.

V gene	J gene	CDR3 protein
TRBV5-1	TRBJ2-2	CASSSDSGFTGELFF
TRBV2	TRBJ2-7	CASSRFDSYEQYF
TRBV7-3	TRBJ1-2	CAGSQDLSGRIYGYTF
TRBV7-9	TRBJ2-5	CASSSTEGGTQYF
TRBV11-2	TRBJ2-2	CASSLSSGDTGELFF
TRBV2	TRBJ1-1	CASRVGGNGVTEAFF
TRBV7-2	TRBJ1-2	CASSPEGGGYTF
TRBV11-2	TRBJ2-7	CASSFDRVGYEQYF
TRBV20-1	TRBJ2-7	CSARDPSGGLAYEQYF
TRBV24-1	TRBJ2-2	CATSDSSGRGTGELFF